This passage covers 17 T cell receptor beta chains from one sample sequenced in a study of Graves' ophthalmopathy and Graves' hyperthyroidism. CDR3 regions of TCR beta were amplified from RNA transcripts. An opening RT-PCR round employed HTBI primers and preceded a second-round multiplex PCR. TCRdb re-analysed the multiplex PCR reads in MiXCR, keeping a single row per CDR3 protein. The sample has some 350,000 distinct CDR3 sequences, roughly 15% seen once. Sequencing was performed on peripheral blood. The receptors shown here come from an adult woman with stable Graves' hyperthyroidism.

This chain links TRBV6-1 with TRBJ1-1, with no clear D. Germline V gene lookup returns CDR1 MNHNS and CDR2 SASEGT. This CDR3 has 13 amino acids. V was trimmed by 10 bases and J by 3 bases, leaving 15 bases between them. The DNA for the CDR3 is TGTGCCACCTCCGCTAGGGTATACACTGAAGCTTTCTTT. Translated: CATSARVYTEAFF.

This clonotype was counted many times. This chain connects TRBV19 to TRBJ2-7; 7 nucleotides match TRBD1. The ends lost 6 bases at V and 7 bases at J; junction bases unmatched: 9. The length of the CDR3 is 13 residues. CDR1 is LNHDA, CDR2 SQIVND, per germline (reference sequence). The CDR3 loop reads CASSPGTAPEQYF. The CDR3 DNA reads as TGTGCCAGTAGCCCCGGGACAGCCCCTGAGCAGTACTTC.

This clonotype showed up just a few times. This chain joins TRBV20-1 and TRBJ1-1; D is ambiguous. The CDR3 runs 14 residues. Trimming pared 4 bases from V and 3 bases from J, leaving 15 bases between. Germline loops: CDR1 DFQATT, CDR2 SNEGSKA (reference sequence). CDR3 sequence reads: CSAKDASHHTEAFF. The CDR3 region has the DNA TGCAGTGCTAAGGACGCCAGCCACCACACTGAAGCTTTCTTT.

This clonotype occurred many times. This chain connects TRBV6-6 to TRBJ1-1; possibly TRBD1 for D (5 bases). V was shortened by 7 bases and J by 5 bases, with 17 bases between the two germline ends. CDR1 is MNHNY and CDR2 is SVGAGI in the germline V gene (reference sequence). The CDR3 consists of 14 residues. The CDR3: CASTPSGGGTEAFF. The CDR3 coding sequence is TGTGCCAGCACCCCCTCCGGGGGAGGAACTGAAGCTTTCTTT.

The chain's CDR3 is CASSQASGQETQYF. In DNA form, the CDR3 reads TGTGCCAGCAGTCAGGCTAGCGGCCAAGAGACCCAGTACTTC. V usage is TRBV12-3 or TRBV12-4 and J usage is TRBJ2-5; 7 nucleotides line up with TRBD2. V shed 5 bases and J 1 base; nucleotides not matched to a gene: 4. This CDR3 has 14 residues.

This clonotype appeared many times. This chain connects TRBV30 to TRBJ1-2, with unresolved D. Trimming pared 1 base from V and 5 bases from J, leaving 8 bases between. Germline V CDR1 and CDR2: GTSNPN, SVGIG (reference sequence). The CDR3 is 12 amino acids. The CDR3 nucleotides read TGTGCCTGGAGTGAAAGAGATTATGGCTACACCTTC. Translation: CAWSERDYGYTF. The full variable domain, rest sourced from reference TRBV30 and TRBJ1-2, is SQTIHQWPATLVQPVGSPLSLECTVEGTSNPNLYWYRQAAGRGLQLLFYSVGIGQISSEVPQNLSASRPQDRQFILSSKKLLLSDSGFYLCAWSERDYGYTFGSGTRLTVV.

This clonotype was recorded at least ten times. The chain recombines TRBV30 with TRBJ1-5; D ambiguous. There are 16 residues in the CDR3. Trimming stripped 0 bases from V and 0 bases from J, with 12 bases between. Germline lookup yields CDR1 GTSNPN and CDR2 SVGIG (reference sequence). The CDR3 DNA sequence: TGTGCCTGGAGTGTACGAAACAGAAATAGCAATCAGCCCCAGCATTTT. It codes for CAWSVRNRNSNQPQHF.

This clonotype showed up many times. The chain has TRBV5-6 and TRBJ2-7; tentatively, D is TRBD2 (6 bases). Trimming removed 1 base at V and 3 bases at J, with 11 bases between. Germline V gives CDR1 SGHDT, CDR2 YYEEEE. This CDR3 has 14 residues. CDR3 residues: CASSLYGGGYEQYF. DNA of the CDR3: TGTGCCAGCAGCTTGTACGGGGGTGGCTACGAGCAGTACTTC.

This clonotype was seen at least ten times. The chain links TRBV6-2 or TRBV6-3 to TRBJ2-5; 16 positions match TRBD2. Trimming took 6 bases from V and 5 from J; bases not matched to a gene: 18. CDR3 length: 20 residues. The germline CDR1 and CDR2 sequences are MNHEY and SVGEGT. For the CDR3, the DNA is TGTGCCAGCAGCACGATGACGGGACTAGCGGGAGGGCCTGATCTGGAGACCCAGTACTTC. Translated, it gives CASSTMTGLAGGPDLETQYF.

The chain combines TRBV11-1 with TRBJ1-1, with D perhaps TRBD1 (5 bases). Germline values: CDR1 SGHAT, CDR2 FQDESV (reference sequence). This CDR3 region has 14 residues. V was shortened by 8 bases and J by 2 bases, with 15 bases between the two germline ends. CDR3 in DNA: TGTGCCAGCCGGGGGTCCGTTTCAAACACTGAAGCTTTCTTT. This codes for CASRGSVSNTEAFF.

This clonotype appeared many times. V and J are TRBV12-3 or TRBV12-4 and TRBJ2-7, with 7 nucleotides matching TRBD1. The CDR3 is made up of 14 amino acids. After removal of 5 bases from V and 3 bases from J, the junction contained 7 bases not matched to a gene. The CDR3 is CASSMTDRNYEQYF. For the CDR3, the DNA is TGTGCCAGCAGTATGACGGACAGGAACTACGAGCAGTACTTC.

The sample holds many counts of this clonotype. This chain uses TRBV10-2 with TRBJ1-2; 8 positions match TRBD1. Per germline, CDR1 WSHSY and CDR2 SAAADI. The length of the CDR3 is 15 residues. V gave up 3 bases and J gave up 8 bases; unmatched junction bases: 11. Here the CDR3 DNA reads TGCGCCAGCAGTGAATCGGGGACAGGATATGGAGGCTACACCTTC. Its translation: CASSESGTGYGGYTF.

This clonotype was seen ten or more times. V is TRBV12-3 or TRBV12-4 and J is TRBJ1-5; maybe TRBD1 (5 bases). Trimming took 4 bases from V and 2 from J, leaving 12 bases between them. This CDR3 is built from 15 residues. CDR3 residues: CASSSVLGGNQPQHF. CDR3 bases: TGTGCCAGCAGTTCCGTGCTGGGGGGCAATCAGCCCCAGCATTTT.

This clonotype was found a few times. This chain uses TRBV30 with TRBJ2-7; unclear D gene. V shed 7 bases and J shed 1 base, with 20 bases lying between them. In germline, CDR1 is GTSNPN, CDR2 SVGIG (reference sequence). This CDR3 contains 15 residues. CDR3 in amino acids: CASYSSGSRSYEQYF. The DNA for the CDR3 is TGTGCCTCCTACTCGTCGGGTAGTCGGTCCTACGAGCAGTACTTC.

This clonotype was seen at least ten times. The chain carries TRBV6-1 and TRBJ2-7, with D hard to call. This CDR3 region has 12 residues. V dropped 9 bases and J dropped 7 bases, with 16 bases sitting between them. Per the germline V gene, CDR1 is MNHNS and CDR2 is SASEGT. DNA for the CDR3: TGTGCCAGTAGACCTCCTTACTGGGAGCAGTACTTC. It yields the protein CASRPPYWEQYF.

The table lists this clonotype with many counts. The V call is TRBV28, the J call TRBJ2-7, with D unresolved. The V end was cut by 6 bases, the J end by 0 bases, with 15 bases between. The CDR3 contains 15 residues. Germline V lookup: CDR1 MDHEN, CDR2 SYDVKM. The CDR3: CASRPVGPSSYEQYF. In DNA, the CDR3 is TGTGCCAGCAGACCCGTGGGTCCGAGCTCCTACGAGCAGTACTTC.

The V call is TRBV19, the J call TRBJ2-7, with TRBD1 matching 7 bases. The CDR3 is 15 amino acids. J lost 12 bases, V lost 8 bases, and 22 bases had no gene match. Germline-derived CDR1 and CDR2 are LNHDA and SQIVND (reference sequence). CDR3 protein: CASSPGTAFLTDLYF. The DNA for the CDR3 is TGTGCCAGTTCTCCCGGGACAGCTTTTCTTACGGATTTGTACTTC.